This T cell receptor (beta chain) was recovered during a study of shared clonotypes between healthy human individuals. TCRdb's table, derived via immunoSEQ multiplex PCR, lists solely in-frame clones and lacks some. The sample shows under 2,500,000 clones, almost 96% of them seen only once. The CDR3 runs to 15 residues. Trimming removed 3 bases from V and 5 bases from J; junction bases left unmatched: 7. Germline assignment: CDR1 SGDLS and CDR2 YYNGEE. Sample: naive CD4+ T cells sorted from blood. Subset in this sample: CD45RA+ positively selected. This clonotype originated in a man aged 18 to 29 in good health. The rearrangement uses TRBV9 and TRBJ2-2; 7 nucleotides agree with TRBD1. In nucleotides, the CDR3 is TGTGCCAGCAGCGCCCGGACAGGATGGACCGGGGAGCTGTTTTTT. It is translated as CASSARTGWTGELFF.